This T cell receptor beta chain was sequenced in a study of blood T cell repertoires in COVID-19. V was clipped by 0 bases and J by 0 bases, with 6 bases between them. CDR3 size: 14 residues. CDR1 is SGHNT and CDR2 is YYREEE in the germline V gene (reference sequence). This clone came up many times. In the same sample, other DNA sequences code for this CDR3. Clones were sequenced by immunoSEQ multiplex PCR, and TCRdb holds only the in-frame ones, with some missing. The sample yields 300,000 to 500,000 clones, roughly 90% seen once. The sequencing sample was made of PBMCs or T cells enriched from blood (not recorded which). The TCR sequence derives from a woman aged 30 to 39 with acute COVID-19. The chain uses TRBV5-4 and TRBJ1-2; the D is unclear. The chain's CDR3 is CASSLDGTNYGYTF. DNA for the CDR3: TGTGCCAGCAGCTTGGACGGGACTAACTATGGCTACACCTTC.